This note documents a single T cell receptor (beta chain) sequence. A sample-barcoded 5' primer and a J-beta primer mix were used in a second PCR of roughly 6 to 11 cycles. A single record per CDR3 protein comes from TCRdb applying MiXCR to the 5' RACE reads. The table shows around 1,000,000 distinct CDR3 sequences, with 25% occurring only once. This entry is derived from a study of blood T cells in healthy people across ages. These data also formed part of another study, on T cells of mothers and their children.

The receptor was isolated from a girl aged 2-10 years in good health. Sample: blood.

The CDR3 DNA follows: TGTGCCAGCAGTGAAAAGCCAGGGGAGACCCAGTACTTC. Translating it yields CASSEKPGETQYF. The V call is TRBV2, the J call TRBJ2-5, with D maybe TRBD1 (5 bases). CDR1 and CDR2 from the germline V gene are SNHLY and FYNNEI. V was cut by 2 bases and J by 5 bases, with 9 bases left in between. The CDR3 sequence is 13 residues long. Supplemented by reference TRBV2 and TRBJ2-5, the full variable domain reads EPEVTQTPSHQVTQMGQEVILRCVPISNHLYFYWYRQILGQKVEFLVSFYNNEISEKSEIFDDQFSVERPDGSNFTLKIRSTKLEDSAMYFCASSEKPGETQYFGPGTRLLVL.